The 7 T cell receptor beta chains reported below all come from one sample, sequenced in a study of blood T cell repertoires in COVID-19. Measured with immunoSEQ multiplex PCR; TCRdb has only the in-frame clones, and not every one. The table includes roughly 50,000 clones, around 80% detected once. The material sequenced was peripheral blood. The receptors shown here come from a man in his 60s with acute or convalescent COVID-19.

The chain employs TRBV28 and TRBJ2-2; TRBD2 aligns across 10 bases. The CDR3 loop spans 16 amino acids. Germline lookup yields CDR1 MDHEN and CDR2 SYDVKM. Germline trimming cut 5 bases from V and 0 bases from J; bases unmatched to any gene: 3. CDR3 loop: CASSPSGSPNTGELFF. The CDR3 coding sequence is TGTGCCAGCAGTCCTAGCGGGAGCCCGAACACCGGGGAGCTGTTTTTT.

The chain recombines TRBV29-1 with TRBJ1-2; D call uncertain. This CDR3 spans 12 amino acids. Trimming cost V 0 bases and J 5 bases, with 7 bases left between them. CDR1 SQVTM and CDR2 ANQGSEA come from the germline V gene. The CDR3 DNA sequence: TGCAGCGTTGAAGAGTCACAGTATGGCTACACCTTC. It specifies CSVEESQYGYTF. The variable domain in full, with the rest retrieved from reference TRBV29-1 and TRBJ1-2, is SAVISQKPSRDICQRGTSLTIQCQVDSQVTMMFWYRQQPGQSLTLIATANQGSEATYESGFVIDKFPISRPNLTFSTLTVSNMSPEDSSIYLCSVEESQYGYTFGSGTRLTVV.

The chain uses TRBV4-2 and TRBJ2-2; 9 bases fit TRBD2. Germline V gene sequence: CDR1 LGHNA, CDR2 YNFKEQ. V shed 7 bases, J shed 3 bases, and the junction held 6 bases outside the gene matches. The CDR3 is made up of 15 amino acids. CDR3 sequence: CASTARGGDTGELFF. The CDR3 nucleotides are TGTGCCAGCACTGCGCGGGGGGGAGACACCGGGGAGCTGTTTTTT.

The sample holds a few counts of this clone. This chain uses TRBV5-6 with TRBJ2-7; no clear D. V lost 0 bases to trimming and J lost 5 bases, with 9 bases between them. CDR3 length: 13 amino acids. CDR1 is SGHDT and CDR2 is YYEEEE in the germline V gene. The CDR3 region is CASSLVQQNEQYF. Written as DNA, the CDR3 is TGTGCCAGCAGCTTGGTACAGCAGAACGAGCAGTACTTC.

This chain connects TRBV5-5 to TRBJ1-5; D may be TRBD1 (5 bases). Between the trimmed V and J ends, which lost 2 bases and 6 bases, there was a span of 15 bases. The germline gives CDR1 SGHKS, CDR2 YYEKEE (reference sequence). CDR3 size: 15 residues. The CDR3 protein is CASSFWVAGRQPQHF. The CDR3, as DNA: TGTGCCAGCAGCTTTTGGGTGGCAGGGCGTCAGCCCCAGCATTTT.

A few counts support this clone. The chain uses TRBV7-9 and TRBJ2-2, with D possibly matching TRBD2 (5 bases). Germline-derived CDR1 and CDR2 are SEHNR and FQNEAQ (reference sequence). There are 13 residues in the CDR3. The V end lost 3 bases, the J end lost 5 bases, and 7 bases lay between the germline ends. In DNA form, the CDR3 reads TGTGCCAGCAGCTTTACTAGGACCGGGGAGCTGTTTTTT. It yields the protein CASSFTRTGELFF.

The chain employs TRBV18 and TRBJ1-5; 9 bases map to TRBD1. Germline CDR1 reads KGHSH; CDR2 reads LQKENI. Trimming cost V 3 bases and J 7 bases; bases outside gene matches: 7. The length of the CDR3 is 15 residues. Here the CDR3 DNA reads TGTGCCAGCTCACCGGACAGGGGAACGGGACAGCCCCAGCATTTT. It yields the protein CASSPDRGTGQPQHF.